This is a list of T cell receptor beta chains from one sample in a study of control samples from healthy donors and cancer patients. The repertoire was sequenced with immunoSEQ multiplex PCR; TCRdb's copy has only in-frame clones and lacks some. The sample lists more than 100,000 clones; around nine tenths were seen once. Sequenced sample: PBMCs. The source is a man between 60 and 75 years old with lung cancer. Each CDR3 is given with its conserved first and last residue. The D gene is left open where the match is weak.

>TRBV2|TRBJ2-5|NA
CASSVINQETQYF
TGTGCCAGCAGTGTTATCAACCAAGAGACCCAGTACTTC
>TRBV4-1|TRBJ1-6|NA
CASSQDRSSPLHF
TGCGCCAGCAGCCAAGATCGAAGCTCACCCCTCCACTTT
>TRBV5-8|TRBJ2-1|TRBD1
CASSLGRDRFSPSSYNEQFF
TGTGCCAGCAGCTTGGGACGGGACAGGTTTTCCCCAAGCTCCTACAATGAGCAGTTCTTC
>TRBV19|TRBJ1-5|TRBD1
CASSWGQRDQPQHF
TGTGCCAGTAGTTGGGGACAGCGAGATCAGCCCCAGCATTTT
>TRBV29-1|TRBJ1-4|TRBD1
CSVQGAPNEKLFF
TGCAGCGTACAGGGGGCGCCCAATGAAAAACTGTTTTTT
>TRBV5-5|TRBJ1-3|NA
CASSLGGGNTIYF
TGTGCCAGCAGCTTGGGGGGTGGAAACACCATATATTTT
>TRBV7-9|TRBJ2-3|NA
CASSLGGTDTQYF
TGTGCCAGCAGCCTAGGGGGCACAGATACGCAGTATTTT
>TRBV9|TRBJ1-4|TRBD1
CASSSRQGDEKLFF
TGTGCCAGCAGCAGCAGACAGGGGGACGAAAAACTGTTTTTT
>TRBV9|TRBJ1-1|TRBD1
CASSVTGELNTEAFF
TGTGCCAGCAGCGTAACAGGGGAGCTGAACACTGAAGCTTTCTTT
>TRBV6-5|TRBJ1-5|TRBD1
CASRDRYSNQPQHF
TGTGCCAGCCGGGACAGATATAGCAATCAGCCCCAGCATTTT
>TRBV5-1|TRBJ2-5|TRBD1
CASSLGTGGEKTQYF
TGCGCCAGCAGCTTGGGAACAGGGGGCGAGAAGACCCAGTACTTC
>TRBV5-1|TRBJ2-2|NA
CASSFLTANTGELFF
TGCGCCAGCAGCTTCTTAACCGCGAACACCGGGGAGCTGTTTTTT
>TRBV5-1|TRBJ2-7|TRBD1
CASSLYPGQGRESYEQYF
TGCGCCAGCAGTCTTTACCCGGGACAGGGAAGAGAATCCTACGAGCAGTACTTC
>TRBV15|TRBJ1-1|NA
CATSRDWGIEAFF
TGTGCCACCAGCAGAGATTGGGGCATTGAAGCTTTCTTT
>TRBV12-3/TRBV12-4|TRBJ1-3|NA
CASDNSSGNTIYF
TGTGCCAGCGACAACAGCTCTGGAAACACCATATATTTT
>TRBV5-6|TRBJ2-6|NA
CASSFTGANVLTF
TGTGCCAGCAGCTTTACTGGGGCCAACGTCCTGACTTTC
>TRBV9|TRBJ2-5|NA
CASSSDGFQETQYF
TGTGCCAGCAGCTCGGATGGTTTCCAAGAGACCCAGTACTTC
>TRBV10-3|TRBJ2-3|NA
CAISESVGVGTDTQYF
TGTGCCATCAGTGAGTCGGTCGGGGTTGGCACAGATACGCAGTATTTT
>TRBV18|TRBJ1-5|TRBD1
CASASGTGGMFGNQPQHF
TGTGCCAGCGCATCCGGGACAGGGGGAATGTTCGGCAATCAGCCCCAGCATTTT
>TRBV2|TRBJ1-2|TRBD1
CASSAQGASYGYTF
TGTGCCAGCAGCGCCCAGGGGGCCTCCTATGGCTACACCTTC
>TRBV10-3|TRBJ2-2|TRBD1
CAISPGTGITNTGELFF
TGTGCCATCAGTCCCGGGACAGGGATTACGAACACCGGGGAGCTGTTTTTT
>TRBV7-3|TRBJ1-2|TRBD1
CASSLNPTGPYGYTF
TGTGCCAGCAGCTTAAACCCGACAGGGCCCTATGGCTACACCTTC
>TRBV6-5|TRBJ1-5|TRBD1
CASSNRQGNQPQHF
TGTGCCAGCAGTAACCGACAGGGTAATCAGCCCCAGCATTTT
>TRBV5-1|TRBJ2-3|NA
CASSMGGGTSTDTQYF
TGCGCCAGCAGCATGGGTGGAGGGACTAGCACAGATACGCAGTATTTT
>TRBV6-6|TRBJ1-1|NA
CASSYSMPGNEAFF
TGTGCCAGCAGTTACTCGATGCCAGGGAATGAAGCTTTCTTT
>TRBV27|TRBJ2-5|TRBD2
CASSPRGLAFYQETQYF
TGTGCCAGCAGTCCCCGAGGACTAGCGTTTTACCAAGAGACCCAGTACTTC
>TRBV6-2/TRBV6-3|TRBJ2-5|NA
CASSYRETQYF
TGTGCCAGCAGTTATCGAGAGACCCAGTACTTC
>TRBV6-5|TRBJ2-7|TRBD1
CASSYGGTGTDEQYF
TGTGCCAGCAGTTACGGCGGGACAGGGACGGACGAGCAGTACTTC
>TRBV9|TRBJ2-7|TRBD1
CASSVALTGAYEQYF
TGTGCCAGCAGCGTAGCCTTGACAGGGGCCTACGAGCAGTACTTC
>TRBV3-1/TRBV3-2|TRBJ2-2|NA
CASSQGRQTNLRELFF
TGTGCCAGCAGCCAAGGGCGACAGACTAACTTAAGGGAGCTGTTTTTT
>TRBV4-1|TRBJ1-3|NA
CASSQESSGSGNTIYF
TGCGCCAGCAGCCAAGAATCTTCGGGCTCTGGAAACACCATATATTTT
>TRBV7-2|TRBJ2-5|TRBD1
CASSLASPGTVGKTQYF
TGTGCCAGCAGCTTAGCTAGTCCTGGGACAGTTGGAAAGACCCAGTACTTC
>TRBV7-3|TRBJ1-2|NA
CASSSQPGGYGYTF
TGTGCCAGCAGCTCCCAACCCGGAGGGTATGGCTACACCTTC
>TRBV30|TRBJ1-1|TRBD1
CAWRDGTDTEAFF
TGTGCCTGGAGGGACGGGACAGACACTGAAGCTTTCTTT
>TRBV12-3/TRBV12-4|TRBJ1-2|NA
CASSLAGGVGYTF
TGTGCCAGCAGTTTAGCTGGGGGCGTCGGCTACACCTTC
>TRBV5-1|TRBJ2-3|NA
CASSLGGQATDTQYF
TGCGCCAGCAGCTTGGGGGGGCAGGCCACAGATACGCAGTATTTT
>TRBV4-1|TRBJ2-7|NA
CASSQQGVLSSYEQYF
TGCGCCAGCAGCCAACAGGGAGTGCTAAGCTCCTACGAGCAGTACTTC
>TRBV10-3|TRBJ2-1|NA
CAISGPDSHNEQFF
TGTGCCATCAGTGGACCGGACAGCCACAATGAGCAGTTCTTC